The rows below give T cell receptor beta chains drawn from one sample of a study of blood T cell repertoires in COVID-19. The assay was immunoSEQ multiplex PCR, and TCRdb's table has in-frame clones only and misses some. The table has around 330,000 clones, roughly nine tenths seen once. The sequenced material came from PBMCs or T cells enriched from blood (not recorded which). The receptor set was obtained from a man aged 60 to 75 who had recovered from COVID-19. Each CDR3 is given with its conserved first and last residue. The D gene is left open where the match is weak. Some rows mark clone size as missing; the rest say once, few, many or name a class of expanded clone.

15	TRBV7-9	.	.	TRBJ1-5	CASSTEFGVNQPQHF	TGTGCCAGCAGCACAGAATTCGGGGTCAATCAGCCCCAGCATTTT
17	TRBV5-1	.	TRBD1	TRBJ1-4	CASSLGVTGIANEKLFF	TGCGCCAGCAGCTTGGGAGTGACAGGGATAGCTAATGAAAAACTGTTTTTT
17	TRBV5-5	.	TRBD2	TRBJ2-1	CASSPLAGGDNYNEQFF	TGTGCCAGCTCCCCCCTAGCGGGAGGGGACAACTACAATGAGCAGTTCTTC
14	TRBV5-1	.	.	TRBJ1-4	CASSLTGLNEKLFF	TGCGCCAGCAGCTTGACAGGGCTTAATGAAAAACTGTTTTTT
16	TRBV5-1	.	TRBD2	TRBJ2-5	CASSGAVVAGVETQYF	TGCGCCAGCAGCGGGGCGGTGGTAGCGGGAGTTGAGACCCAGTACTTC
15	TRBV7-9	.	TRBD1	TRBJ1-4	CASSGQGGNTEKLFF	TGTGCCAGCAGTGGACAGGGCGGTAATACTGAAAAACTGTTTTTT
15	TRBV3-1/TRBV3-2	.	.	TRBJ2-3	CASSQRGRATDTQYF	TGTGCCAGCAGCCAACGCGGGCGGGCTACAGATACGCAGTATTTT
15	TRBV11-2	once	.	TRBJ2-1	CASSELTVGGNEQFF	TGTGCCAGCTCCGAACTCACGGTCGGGGGCAATGAGCAGTTCTTC
14	TRBV13	.	.	TRBJ2-5	CASSFYSGQETQYF	TGTGCCAGCAGCTTTTACTCCGGGCAAGAGACCCAGTACTTC
16	TRBV10-3	.	TRBD2	TRBJ2-2	CAIKTAGGQPTGELFF	TGTGCCATCAAAACCGCGGGAGGGCAGCCCACCGGGGAGCTGTTTTTT
13	TRBV7-9	once	.	TRBJ1-5	CASSHPGGQPQHF	TGTGCCAGCAGCCACCCAGGAGGGCAGCCCCAGCATTTT
13	TRBV5-1	.	TRBD1	TRBJ1-2	CASSSEGAYGYTF	TGCGCCAGCAGCTCTGAGGGGGCTTATGGCTACACCTTC
14	TRBV5-1	.	.	TRBJ2-3	CASRDGSSTDTQYF	TGCGCCAGCAGGGACGGGAGTAGCACAGATACGCAGTATTTT
15	TRBV6-4	.	TRBD1	TRBJ2-2	CASSPTGANTGELFF	TGTGCCAGCAGCCCGACAGGGGCGAACACCGGGGAGCTGTTTTTT
17	TRBV2	.	.	TRBJ2-1	CASNFPGVPSGYNEQFF	TGTGCCAGCAATTTTCCGGGAGTCCCCTCTGGATACAATGAGCAGTTCTTC
15	TRBV19	.	.	TRBJ1-2	CASNPGQLLNYGYTF	TGTGCCAGCAACCCAGGGCAGCTGTTAAACTATGGCTACACCTTC
14	TRBV6-6	.	.	TRBJ1-2	CASSSWSGGGGYTF	TGTGCCAGCAGTTCATGGTCCGGAGGCGGGGGCTACACCTTC
15	TRBV5-1	.	TRBD1	TRBJ2-1	CASSLDGTDYNEQFF	TGCGCCAGCAGCTTGGACGGGACAGATTACAATGAGCAGTTCTTC
13	TRBV10-2	.	TRBD2	TRBJ2-7	CASNRGGTYEQYF	TGCGCCAGTAATCGCGGGGGGACGTACGAGCAGTACTTC
15	TRBV7-8	.	.	TRBJ1-6	CASSLNPQGTSPLHF	TGTGCCAGCAGTCTTAACCCACAGGGAACTTCACCCCTCCACTTT
15	TRBV7-2	.	.	TRBJ1-2	CASRGGAQLAGGYTF	TGTGCCAGCAGGGGGGGGGCACAGCTGGCGGGTGGCTACACCTTC
15	TRBV6-5	.	TRBD2	TRBJ2-2	CASRGLAGDTGELFF	TGTGCCAGCAGGGGACTAGCGGGAGATACCGGGGAGCTGTTTTTT
18	TRBV6-2/TRBV6-3	.	TRBD2	TRBJ2-3	CASSYLRTSGGRTDTQYF	TGTGCCAGCAGTTACTTAAGGACTAGCGGGGGACGCACAGATACGCAGTATTTT
12	TRBV29-1	.	.	TRBJ1-1	CSGNRPGAEAFF	TGCAGCGGGAACAGGCCTGGGGCTGAAGCTTTCTTT
13	TRBV19	.	TRBD1	TRBJ2-5	CASSNRGTETQYF	TGTGCCAGTAGTAACAGGGGCACAGAGACCCAGTACTTC
20	TRBV27	.	TRBD1	TRBJ1-4	CASSLGKPGTGGLRNEKLFF	TGTGCCAGCAGTTTAGGAAAGCCCGGGACAGGGGGTTTAAGGAATGAAAAACTGTTTTTT
15	TRBV27	.	.	TRBJ1-5	CASGILGYSNQPQHF	TGTGCCAGCGGCATTCTCGGGTATAGCAATCAGCCCCAGCATTTT
15	TRBV9	.	TRBD2	TRBJ2-3	CASSVSGGPPDTQYF	TGTGCCAGCAGCGTATCGGGAGGGCCCCCAGATACGCAGTATTTT
14	TRBV7-2	.	.	TRBJ1-5	CASSPNPGGQPQHF	TGTGCCAGCAGCCCCAACCCGGGTGGTCAGCCCCAGCATTTT
14	TRBV2	few	.	TRBJ2-1	CASSGQRGNVEQFF	TGTGCCAGCAGTGGGCAGCGTGGAAACGTTGAGCAGTTCTTC
14	TRBV9	.	.	TRBJ1-5	CASSVGGDGQPQHF	TGTGCCAGCAGCGTGGGGGGAGACGGTCAGCCCCAGCATTTT
16	TRBV30	.	.	TRBJ2-4	CAWTVKGGRVGNIQYF	TGTGCCTGGACCGTAAAAGGGGGTCGCGTAGGGAACATTCAGTACTTC
17	TRBV3-1/TRBV3-2	.	.	TRBJ2-7	CASSQDLSPGYSYEQYF	TGTGCCAGCAGCCAAGATTTGTCTCCGGGGTACTCCTACGAGCAGTACTTC
15	TRBV6-1	.	.	TRBJ2-2	CASSEGAANTGELFF	TGTGCCAGCAGTGAAGGAGCGGCGAACACCGGGGAGCTGTTTTTT
16	TRBV12-5	.	.	TRBJ2-7	CASGLVVSGTSYEQYF	TGTGCTAGTGGTTTGGTAGTTAGCGGAACCTCCTACGAGCAGTACTTC
14	TRBV5-1	.	.	TRBJ1-1	CASSFTEPNTEAFF	TGCGCCAGCAGCTTTACAGAGCCTAACACTGAAGCTTTCTTT
15	TRBV7-3	.	.	TRBJ1-1	CASSLGTGAGAEAFF	TGTGCCAGCAGCTTAGGGACGGGAGCCGGAGCTGAAGCTTTCTTT
14	TRBV11-3	.	TRBD1	TRBJ1-6	CASRGTGDNSPLHF	TGTGCCAGCAGGGGGACAGGGGATAATTCACCCCTCCACTTT
12	TRBV12-3/TRBV12-4	.	TRBD2	TRBJ2-7	CASSLARGEQYF	TGTGCCAGCAGTTTAGCGCGGGGGGAGCAGTACTTC
12	TRBV28	few	TRBD2	TRBJ2-3	CASRGRGYTQYF	TGTGCCAGCAGAGGGAGGGGATATACGCAGTATTTT
15	TRBV9	.	TRBD1	TRBJ1-1	CASSTTGAMNTEAFF	TGTGCCAGCAGCACGACAGGGGCTATGAACACTGAAGCTTTCTTT
15	TRBV2	.	TRBD2	TRBJ2-1	CASSGSSGGANEQFF	TGTGCCAGCAGTGGGAGTAGCGGGGGGGCCAATGAGCAGTTCTTC
13	TRBV7-3	.	TRBD1	TRBJ1-1	CASSPTGDTEAFF	TGTGCCAGCAGCCCCACAGGGGACACTGAAGCTTTCTTT
16	TRBV7-2	.	.	TRBJ2-2	CASSFYGKENTGELFF	TGTGCCAGCAGCTTCTATGGTAAAGAGAACACCGGGGAGCTGTTTTTT
15	TRBV18	.	.	TRBJ1-2	CASSPLQTEDYGYTF	TGTGCCAGCTCACCCTTACAGACAGAAGACTATGGCTACACCTTC
14	TRBV18	.	.	TRBJ1-4	CASSGQLSEEKLFF	TGTGCCAGCTCCGGACAGCTTAGTGAGGAAAAACTGTTTTTT
12	TRBV6-2/TRBV6-3	once	.	TRBJ2-1	CASSYPYNEQFF	TGTGCCAGCAGTTACCCTTACAATGAGCAGTTCTTC
15	TRBV3-1/TRBV3-2	.	TRBD2	TRBJ2-1	CASSRSGGSMFEQFF	TGTGCCAGCAGCCGTAGCGGGGGTAGTATGTTTGAGCAGTTCTTC
14	TRBV4-2	.	TRBD1	TRBJ2-3	CASSRDRGRDTQYF	TGTGCCAGCAGCCGAGACAGGGGTAGAGATACGCAGTATTTT
14	TRBV24-1	once	.	TRBJ2-3	CATSESAYTDTQYF	TGTGCCACCAGTGAAAGTGCCTACACAGATACGCAGTATTTT
17	TRBV4-1	.	TRBD2	TRBJ2-1	CASSPHGASGNYNEQFF	TGCGCCAGCAGCCCCCATGGGGCTAGCGGGAACTACAATGAGCAGTTCTTC
14	TRBV5-1	.	TRBD1	TRBJ2-5	CASSSQGHQETQYF	TGCGCCAGCAGCTCACAGGGGCACCAAGAGACCCAGTACTTC
14	TRBV11-2	.	.	TRBJ2-7	CASSPKTGSYEQYF	TGTGCCAGCAGCCCCAAGACAGGTTCGTACGAGCAGTACTTC
14	TRBV5-1	.	TRBD1	TRBJ2-5	CASSRGTGKETQYF	TGCGCCAGCAGCAGAGGGACAGGGAAAGAGACCCAGTACTTC
14	TRBV30	.	.	TRBJ1-6	CAWSSGITNSPLHF	TGTGCCTGGAGTTCCGGGATAACCAATTCACCCCTCCACTTT